The present T cell receptor (beta chain) was sequenced within a study of blood T cell repertoires in COVID-19 (dated by TCRdb to the early 2020s). General notes on the study: The collaborator samples originated in the United States, Italy and Spain and spanned the acute and convalescent phases of COVID-19. The prospective study material was composed of cDNA or gDNA derived from T cells, B-cell-depleted T cells, or PBMCs. Subjects who had been exposed to COVID-19, were actively infected with it, or had recovered from it provided the deeply sampled blood TCRbeta repertoires that made up the dataset. The repertoires were released in a freely available public database intended as a resource for research on the immune response to SARS-CoV-2. The samples were drawn from the first 160 participants of the ongoing ImmuneRACE study and from some 1,300 subjects provided by 6 global collaborators. Sample metadata almost always included a de-identified subject ID, COVID-19 status, age in years and sex. Where available, HLA class I and class II types were obtained from metadata supplied by the sample provider rather than from assay-based typing.

TCRbeta CDR3 regions were amplified from genomic DNA by means of the immunoSEQ Assay, a bias-controlled multiplex PCR. As for how the authors treated the data: Nucleated cell counts per sample were estimated from amplification of reference gene primers within the assay. Sequence reads were collapsed and filtered to measure the absolute abundance of every unique TCRbeta CDR3 rearrangement. For each sample, productive Simpson clonality was calculated as the square root of Simpson's diversity index over productive rearrangements. The table was pulled from immuneACCESS by TCRdb, which kept in-frame rearrangements only. Such tables lose some clones; where checked, under half of the loss comes from unresolved V genes, and the rest has no known cause. For V, J and clone size, that table is used; D and trimming come from the DNA. Here the sample has under 50,000 clones; roughly 90% occur a single time. Clones ranked in the top ten supply 12% of the sample.

Collaborating institutions collected whole blood in K2EDTA tubes following their own protocols. Collaborator samples were shipped for TCRbeta analysis as frozen whole blood, isolated PBMCs, or DNA extracted from either sample type. Inclusive of the bounding cysteine and phenylalanine, the CDR3 is 13 residues long. Of all the DNA, just the CDR3 is kept, 39 bases in frame from base 1. The V and J ends are trimmed by 1 base and 0 bases, leaving 3 bases between them. Sequences SGDLS (CDR1) and YYNGEE (CDR2) are obtained from the germline V gene. The study at large found these results: The quantity of clinical and demographic metadata differed by source and by participant and was supplied without curation.

Details on this clone: The antigen it recognizes is unknown. Base quality data are lacking; no much larger clone is found one base away.

Source material: peripheral blood. The clonotype originates from a human donor in a cohort sampled during active COVID-19. This receptor chain uses TRBV9 and TRBJ2-3; no D segment can be confidently identified. CDR3 reads: CASSVLSTDTQYF. The nucleotide sequence is TGTGCCAGCAGCGTACTAAGCACAGATACGCAGTATTTT.